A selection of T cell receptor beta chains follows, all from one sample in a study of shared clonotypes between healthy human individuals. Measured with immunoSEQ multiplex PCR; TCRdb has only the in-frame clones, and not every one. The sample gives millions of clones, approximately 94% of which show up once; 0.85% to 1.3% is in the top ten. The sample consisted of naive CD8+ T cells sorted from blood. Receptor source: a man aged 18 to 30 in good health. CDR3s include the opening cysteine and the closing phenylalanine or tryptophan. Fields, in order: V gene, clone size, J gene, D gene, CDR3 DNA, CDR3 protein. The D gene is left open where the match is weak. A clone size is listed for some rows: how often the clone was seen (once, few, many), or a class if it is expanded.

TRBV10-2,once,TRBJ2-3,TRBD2,TGCGCCAGCAGTGAGCCACTAGCGGGAGGTGGTGATACGCAGTATTTT,CASSEPLAGGGDTQYF
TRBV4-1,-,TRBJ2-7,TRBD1,TGCGCCAGCAGCCACCCGCCTTCCGGGACAGGGCTCGACGAGCAGTACTTC,CASSHPPSGTGLDEQYF
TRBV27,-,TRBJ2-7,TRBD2,TGTGCCAGCAGGCCGGGACTAGCCTACGAGCAGTACTTC,CASRPGLAYEQYF
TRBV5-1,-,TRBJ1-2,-,TGCGCCAGCAGCTTGGGGGCGGACTATGGCTACACCTTC,CASSLGADYGYTF
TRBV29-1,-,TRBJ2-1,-,TGCAGCGTAGACTCCCGGGACGGTAATGAGCAGTTCTTC,CSVDSRDGNEQFF
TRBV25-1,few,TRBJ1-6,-,TGTGCCAGCAGTGAATGGGGATCACCCCTCCACTTT,CASSEWGSPLHF
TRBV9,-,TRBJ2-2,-,TGTGCCAGCAGCCCTTCGGGGAGCACCGGGGAGCTGTTTTTT,CASSPSGSTGELFF
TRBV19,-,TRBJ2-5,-,TGTGCCAGCAACCGAGGGGCGGTCGGCCAAGAGACCCAGTACTTC,CASNRGAVGQETQYF
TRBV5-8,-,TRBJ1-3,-,TGTGCCAGCAGCTCCGACAGTGCTGGAAACACCATATATTTT,CASSSDSAGNTIYF
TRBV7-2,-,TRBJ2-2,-,TGTGCCAGCAGCTTACTAGCACTAAAGAACACCGGGGAGCTGTTTTTT,CASSLLALKNTGELFF
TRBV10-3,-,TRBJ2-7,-,TGTGCCATCAGTACAGGGAACACCTACGAGCAGTACTTC,CAISTGNTYEQYF
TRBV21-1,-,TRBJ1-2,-,TGTGCCAGCAGCAACCCGACAGGGTGGGGATACTATGGCTACACCTTC,CASSNPTGWGYYGYTF
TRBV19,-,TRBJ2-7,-,TGTGCCAGTAGTATAGGGTACGCAGGCTACGAGCAGTACTTC,CASSIGYAGYEQYF
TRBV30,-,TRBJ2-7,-,TGTGCCTGGAGTGGAGAGGGGGATCCCTACGAGCAGTACTTC,CAWSGEGDPYEQYF
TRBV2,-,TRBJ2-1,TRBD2,TGTGCCAGCGGTGAACCTTCTAGCGGGAGCGGGTGGATAGCAGGAAATGAGCAGTTCTTC,CASGEPSSGSGWIAGNEQFF
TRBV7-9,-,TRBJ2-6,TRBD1,TGTGCCAGCAGCCTGACAGGGATAGGGGCCAACGTCCTGACTTTC,CASSLTGIGANVLTF
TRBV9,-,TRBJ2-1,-,TGTGCCAGCAGCCCCCCTCCCGGGACAGAGCAGTTCTTC,CASSPPPGTEQFF
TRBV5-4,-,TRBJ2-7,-,TGTGCCAGCAGCCGACAGTCAGACTACGAGCAGTACTTC,CASSRQSDYEQYF
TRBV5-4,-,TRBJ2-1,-,TGTGCCAGCAGCTTGAGTGGGGGCCCGGGGAATGAGCAGTTCTTC,CASSLSGGPGNEQFF
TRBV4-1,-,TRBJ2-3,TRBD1,TGCGCCAGCAGCCAAACTCCGGGACAGGGTCAAGCAGATACGCAGTATTTT,CASSQTPGQGQADTQYF
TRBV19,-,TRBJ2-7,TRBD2,TGTGCCAGTAGTTTAGCGGGAGGGCCATCGGACGAGCAGTACTTC,CASSLAGGPSDEQYF
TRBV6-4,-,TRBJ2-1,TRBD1,TGTGCCAGCAGTGAACGACAGGGGCGCTGGAATGAGCAGTTCTTC,CASSERQGRWNEQFF
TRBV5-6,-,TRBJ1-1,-,TGTGCCAGCAGCCCAACGATGAACACTGAAGCTTTCTTT,CASSPTMNTEAFF
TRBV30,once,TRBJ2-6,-,TGTGCCTGGAGCCCAGGGGATGGGGCCAACGTCCTGACTTTC,CAWSPGDGANVLTF
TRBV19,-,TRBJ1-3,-,TGTGCCAGTAGTCTAGACCGGGACACCGGAAACACCATATATTTT,CASSLDRDTGNTIYF
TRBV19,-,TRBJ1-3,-,TGTGCCAGTAGTCTCCCGCCGGACACCATATATTTT,CASSLPPDTIYF
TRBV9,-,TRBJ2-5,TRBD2,TGTGCCAGCAGCGTAGCTACTAGCGGGGGGCAAGAGACCCAGTACTTC,CASSVATSGGQETQYF
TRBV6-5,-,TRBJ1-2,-,TGTGCCAGCTATTTCTGGGATGAGGGCTACACCTTC,CASYFWDEGYTF
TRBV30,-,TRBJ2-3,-,TGTGCCTGGAGGGACTCCCTTACTACAGATACGCAGTATTTT,CAWRDSLTTDTQYF
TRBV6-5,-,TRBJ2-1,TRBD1,TGTGCCAGCAGTCTGGACAGGTCATACAATGAGCAGTTCTTC,CASSLDRSYNEQFF
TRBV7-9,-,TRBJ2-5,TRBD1,TGTGCCAGCAGCTCTACCCTGGACAGGGGGCTATCGGGGGAGACCCAGTACTTC,CASSSTLDRGLSGETQYF
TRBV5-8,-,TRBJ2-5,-,TGTGCCAGCAGCTTGGGACGGAGCCAAGAGACCCAGTACTTC,CASSLGRSQETQYF
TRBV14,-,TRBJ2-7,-,TGTGCCAGCGGCGAGTTTACCTACGAGCAGTACTTC,CASGEFTYEQYF
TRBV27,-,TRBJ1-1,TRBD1,TGTGCCAGCAGGACAGGGGTGATTAGTGAAGCTTTCTTT,CASRTGVISEAFF
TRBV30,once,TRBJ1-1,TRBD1,TGTGCCTGGGGACAGGGGATGGTTTTTAACACTGAAGCTTTCTTT,CAWGQGMVFNTEAFF
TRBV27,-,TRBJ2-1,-,TGTGCCAGCAGTCCCCGGACAAGTTACAATGAGCAGTTCTTC,CASSPRTSYNEQFF
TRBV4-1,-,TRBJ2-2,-,TGCGCCAGCAGCCAAGACCCGCAAGCGGAGAACACCGGGGAGCTGTTTTTT,CASSQDPQAENTGELFF
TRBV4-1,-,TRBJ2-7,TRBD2,TGCGCCAGCAGCCAAGTTGATAGCGGGTTTTCCTACGAGCAGTACTTC,CASSQVDSGFSYEQYF
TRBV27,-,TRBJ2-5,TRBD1,TGTGCCAGCCGGACAGGGAAATACCTGGGAGAGACCCAGTACTTC,CASRTGKYLGETQYF
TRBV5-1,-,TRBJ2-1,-,TGCGCCAGCAGCTCCAATAGCGGTGCCTACAATGAGCAGTTCTTC,CASSSNSGAYNEQFF
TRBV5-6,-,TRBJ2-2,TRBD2,TGTGCCAGCAGCTTCGGGACTACCCTAACCGGGGAGCTGTTTTTT,CASSFGTTLTGELFF
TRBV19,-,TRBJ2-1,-,TGTGCCAGTAGTATGGGAGTAGTTACCACCTACAATGAGCAGTTCTTC,CASSMGVVTTYNEQFF
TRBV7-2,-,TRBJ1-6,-,TGTGCCAGCAGCCCGCCCTGGCCCGAGAGCTCCTATAATTCACCCCTCCACTTT,CASSPPWPESSYNSPLHF
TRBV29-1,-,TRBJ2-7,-,TGCAGCGTTGGTGACGCGTCCTACGAGCAGTACTTC,CSVGDASYEQYF
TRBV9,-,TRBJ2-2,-,TGTGCCAGCAGCTCCAATAGCGCGAACACCGGGGAGCTGTTTTTT,CASSSNSANTGELFF
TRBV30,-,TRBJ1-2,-,TGTGCCTGGAGAGGAATCACAGTAGATGGCTACACCTTC,CAWRGITVDGYTF
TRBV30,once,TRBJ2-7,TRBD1,TGTGCCTGGAGCCTGGGACAGGGGGCAAGCGAGCAGTACTTC,CAWSLGQGASEQYF
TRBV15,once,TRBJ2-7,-,TGTGCCACCAGCATAGACAGAACCTACGAGCAGTACTTC,CATSIDRTYEQYF